This T cell receptor (beta chain) was recovered during a study of regulatory T cells in long-lasting Graves disease. Study-level background: More than 5 years of antithyroid drugs with positive TSH receptor antibodies defined persistent Graves' disease.

Arm-PCR of CDR3 regions and iRepertoire HTBI primers were the basis on which TCR beta libraries were built. TCRdb independently ran MiXCR on the multiplex PCR reads; one entry per CDR3 protein. The sample has a few hundred thousand distinct CDR3 sequences; less than 30% are singletons. Germline loops: CDR1 SNHLY, CDR2 FYNNEI. V lost 4 bases, J lost 7 bases, and 8 bases lay in between. This CDR3 spans 12 amino acids. The sample's time point: persistent/refractory GD, antithyroid drugs over 5 years with positive TRAb. Scientists built the TCR library using RNA that was extracted from PBMCs. Peripheral blood, at roughly 10 milliliters, went into EDTA tubes. Findings and caveats of the study: What was studied was peripheral blood only, and not thyroid tissue. TRBV28, TRBJ1-2 and TRBJ2-5 were favored in persistent disease.

Of note for this clonotype: Its specificity is not known.

This sample comprised peripheral blood mononuclear cells (PBMCs), obtained when the disease was refractory, from a patient treated with antithyroid drugs. The gene calls are TRBV2 and TRBJ1-5; D is undetermined. The receptor comes from a woman in her 40s with Graves disease. DNA for the CDR3: TGTGCCAGCAGTGGGGGTTGGCAGCCCCAGCATTTT. Residues: CASSGGWQPQHF. Looking up the rest from reference TRBV2 and TRBJ1-5 gives the full variable domain: EPEVTQTPSHQVTQMGQEVILRCVPISNHLYFYWYRQILGQKVEFLVSFYNNEISEKSEIFDDQFSVERPDGSNFTLKIRSTKLEDSAMYFCASSGGWQPQHFGDGTRLSIL.